The clone carrying this T cell receptor beta chain was found a few times. V was pared by 0 bases and J by 3 bases, with 14 bases between. This CDR3 is built from 17 residues. The V gene's germline CDR1 is LNHNV and CDR2 YYDKDF (reference sequence). These data originate in a study of shared clonotypes between healthy human individuals. Only in-frame clones appear in the TCRdb table, and some are missing; sequencing was by immunoSEQ multiplex PCR. This table holds some 900,000 clones, around 80% found once. The receptor was isolated from a man between 18 and 35 years old in good health. The chain is built from TRBV15 and TRBJ2-2; weak D call: TRBD1 (6 bases). Sample: memory CD4+ T cells sorted from blood. Indicated subset: CD45RA-negative fraction. CDR3 nucleotides: TGTGCCACCAGCAGAGATCAGACAGGTGGATACACCGGGGAGCTGTTTTTT. This codes for CATSRDQTGGYTGELFF.